There are a few counts of the clone carrying this T cell receptor (beta chain). Antigen: not known. Trimming cost V 5 bases and J 0 bases; bases outside gene matches: 5. The CDR3 loop spans 16 amino acids. Germline values: CDR1 SGHVS, CDR2 FNYEAQ. All of the isolated RNA was reverse transcribed, so expressed TCRB transcripts were sequenced. Assay: immunoSEQ multiplex PCR; the TCRdb copy retains only in-frame clones and omits some. The data contain hundreds of thousands of clones, over 10% of them seen just once; the ten biggest clones take up about 0.017%. Cells sorted by CD45RO/CCR7/CD25/CD127/CD95/CD27 comprised CD4+ naive, central memory, regulatory and stem cell-like memory cells. This sample was included in a study of beta chain features in type 1 diabetes. Overall study results and limits: At VDJ recombination sites, type 1 diabetes patients had fewer insertions and more deleted nucleotides.

The TCR originated in a man younger than 35 in good health. This chain links TRBV7-6 with TRBJ2-1; 9 nucleotides match TRBD2. Sequenced: naive CD4+ T cells from blood. The CDR3 reads CASSQAGGSSYNEQFF. DNA of the CDR3: TGTGCCAGCAGCCAGGCGGGAGGGAGCTCCTACAATGAGCAGTTCTTC.